This T cell receptor (beta chain) stems from a study of T cell changes during pregnancy in multiple sclerosis. This table comes from immunoSEQ multiplex PCR, and its TCRdb copy is limited to in-frame clones, with some not included. Of about 48,000 clones in the sample, roughly 88% are singletons; the top ten hold 1% to 1.5%. The sequence came from a female donor with multiple sclerosis, enrolled in a pregnancy study. Material: CD4+ T cells from peripheral blood mononuclear cells, obtained in the second trimester of pregnancy.

The CDR3 spells CASSIEGRGLGETQYF. CDR3 nucleotides: TGTGCCAGTAGTATAGAGGGCAGGGGGCTTGGAGAGACCCAGTACTTC. The J gene is TRBJ2-5, the V gene TRBV19; 8 positions match TRBD1. In germline, CDR1 is LNHDA, CDR2 SQIVND (reference sequence). J lost 4 bases, V lost 0 bases, and 7 bases had no gene match. The CDR3 contains 16 residues.